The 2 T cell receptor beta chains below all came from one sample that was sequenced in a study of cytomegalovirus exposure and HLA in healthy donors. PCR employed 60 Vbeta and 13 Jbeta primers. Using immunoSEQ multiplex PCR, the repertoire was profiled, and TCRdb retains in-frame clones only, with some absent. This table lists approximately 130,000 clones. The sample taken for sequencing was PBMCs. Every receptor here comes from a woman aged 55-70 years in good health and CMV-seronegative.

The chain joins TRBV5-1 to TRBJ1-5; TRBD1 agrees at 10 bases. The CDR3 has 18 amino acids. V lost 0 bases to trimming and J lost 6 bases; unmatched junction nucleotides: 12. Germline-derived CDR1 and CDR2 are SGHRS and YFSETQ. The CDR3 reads CASSLAPLRQGAVQPQHF. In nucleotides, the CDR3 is TGCGCCAGCAGCTTGGCCCCCTTACGACAGGGGGCAGTTCAGCCCCAGCATTTT.

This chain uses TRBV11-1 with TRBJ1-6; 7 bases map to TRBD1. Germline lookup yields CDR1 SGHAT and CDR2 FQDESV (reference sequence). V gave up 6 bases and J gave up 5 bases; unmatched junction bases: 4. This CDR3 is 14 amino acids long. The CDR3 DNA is TGTGCCAGCAGACCGGGGACAGATAATTCACCCCTCCACTTT. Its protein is CASRPGTDNSPLHF.